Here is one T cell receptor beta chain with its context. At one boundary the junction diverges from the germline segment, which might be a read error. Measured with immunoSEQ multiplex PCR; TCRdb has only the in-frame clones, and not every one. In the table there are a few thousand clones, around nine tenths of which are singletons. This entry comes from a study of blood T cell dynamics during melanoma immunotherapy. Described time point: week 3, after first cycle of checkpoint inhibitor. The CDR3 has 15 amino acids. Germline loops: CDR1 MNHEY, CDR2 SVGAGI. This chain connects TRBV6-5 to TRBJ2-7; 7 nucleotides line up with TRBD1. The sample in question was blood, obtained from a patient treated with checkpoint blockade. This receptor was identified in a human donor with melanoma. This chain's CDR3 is CASTYPAGTAYEQYF. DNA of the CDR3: TGTGCCAGCACTTACCCCGCTGGGACAGCATACGAGCAGTACTTC.